This is a list of T cell receptor beta chains from one sample in a study of identical twins. TCRdb used MiXCR to reprocess the 5' RACE reads, holding one entry per CDR3 protein. The table includes roughly 690,000 distinct CDR3 sequences, around 21% detected once. Separately, the same data were catalogued under a study of T cells expressing NK-cell markers.

The sample taken for sequencing was PBMCs. The receptor set was obtained from a woman between 18 and 29 years old in good health. Each CDR3 is given with its conserved first and last residue. The D gene is left open where the match is weak. The size entry is marked missing in some rows and otherwise reads once, few, many or a size class.

CDR3nt | CDR3aa | d_gene | j_gene | abundance | v_gene
TGTGCCAGCAGCTTCGGGGTAACCTACAATGAGCAGTTCTTC | CASSFGVTYNEQFF | - | TRBJ2-1 | many | TRBV7-2
TGCGCCAGCAGCTTGTTCGGTAAAGAGACCCAGTACTTC | CASSLFGKETQYF | - | TRBJ2-5 | few | TRBV5-1
TGCAGTGCCGCCAGGGGCGGAGGAGGGGCCTACGAGCAGTACTTC | CSAARGGGGAYEQYF | - | TRBJ2-7 | few | TRBV20-1
TGTGCCAGCACCGGGGAGGGGTGGAACTATGGCTACACCTTC | CASTGEGWNYGYTF | - | TRBJ1-2 | many | TRBV12-3/TRBV12-4
TGTGCCACCTTCGGCGGCTCCTACGAGCAGTACTTC | CATFGGSYEQYF | - | TRBJ2-7 | - | TRBV12-3/TRBV12-4
TGTGCCAGCAGCCACGGGTCAGGGATGGGGTCCTCACCCCTCCACTTT | CASSHGSGMGSSPLHF | - | TRBJ1-6 | - | TRBV7-2
TGTGCCAGCAGACAGTTTGGCCAGGGCGGCCCCTACAATGAGCAGTTCTTC | CASRQFGQGGPYNEQFF | - | TRBJ2-1 | - | TRBV12-3/TRBV12-4
TGTGCCAGCAGTTGGGTAACAACTTCTATGGAGACCCAGTACTTC | CASSWVTTSMETQYF | - | TRBJ2-5 | - | TRBV12-3/TRBV12-4
TGTGCCAGCAGTGATAGGGGTCTCAATTCACCCCTCCACTTT | CASSDRGLNSPLHF | - | TRBJ1-6 | few | TRBV6-2/TRBV6-3
TGCAGTGCTAGAGTGTCGAGCGGGAGGGCGAATGAGCAGTTCTTC | CSARVSSGRANEQFF | TRBD2 | TRBJ2-1 | few | TRBV20-1
TGTGCCAGCAGCTTGAGGGAGGGCCCAGATACGCAGTATTTT | CASSLREGPDTQYF | TRBD2 | TRBJ2-3 | - | TRBV12-3/TRBV12-4
TGTGCCAGCAGGATAAGGTCCATGAACACTGAAGCTTTCTTT | CASRIRSMNTEAFF | - | TRBJ1-1 | many | TRBV12-3/TRBV12-4
TGTGCCAGCAGTTACTCCCCGGGACTAGGCACAGATACGCAGTATTTT | CASSYSPGLGTDTQYF | TRBD2 | TRBJ2-3 | once | TRBV6-5
TGTGCCAGCAGTTATGATCCGGAGTACGAAAAACTGTTTTTT | CASSYDPEYEKLFF | - | TRBJ1-4 | few | TRBV6-5
TGCGCCAGCAGCTTGAGTGACAGGAGTCTCCTCTATGGCTACACCTTC | CASSLSDRSLLYGYTF | - | TRBJ1-2 | - | TRBV5-1
TGTGCCAGCAGCCAAGACATGGCCGGAAGGATCTACGAGCAGTACTTC | CASSQDMAGRIYEQYF | - | TRBJ2-7 | - | TRBV3-1
TGCAGTGCTAGAGATCAGCGGGAGCAGTACTTC | CSARDQREQYF | - | TRBJ2-7 | - | TRBV20-1
TGTGCCAGCAGCTTAATAGGGACTACCGAAGAGACCCAGTACTTC | CASSLIGTTEETQYF | TRBD2 | TRBJ2-5 | - | TRBV11-3
TGTGCCAGCAGCTTAAAGGCTAGCCAAGAGACCCAGTACTTC | CASSLKASQETQYF | - | TRBJ2-5 | - | TRBV7-3
TGTGCCAGCAGTGTACCGAGCTCTGGAAACACCATATATTTT | CASSVPSSGNTIYF | - | TRBJ1-3 | few | TRBV2
TGTGCCAGCCTACAATCCGGGGATGAAAAACTGTTTTTT | CASLQSGDEKLFF | - | TRBJ1-4 | - | TRBV6-2/TRBV6-3
TGTGCCAGCAGGGCACAGGGATATGTTAAAGAGACCCAGTACTTC | CASRAQGYVKETQYF | - | TRBJ2-5 | - | TRBV6-1
TGTGCCAGCAAGAGGCAGGCTGCCTACAATGAGCAGTTCTTC | CASKRQAAYNEQFF | - | TRBJ2-1 | few | TRBV2
TGTGCCAGCAGGTCGACCCAGGCGGGCACAGATACGCAGTATTTT | CASRSTQAGTDTQYF | - | TRBJ2-3 | - | TRBV12-3/TRBV12-4
TGTGCCAGCAGTTACCACCGGGACAGGGCCCACGAGCAGTACTTC | CASSYHRDRAHEQYF | TRBD1 | TRBJ2-7 | few | TRBV6-5
TGCAGCGTTGAAGGGGGTCACAACTACAATGAGCAGTTCTTC | CSVEGGHNYNEQFF | - | TRBJ2-1 | - | TRBV29-1
TGCGCCAGCAACAGAGGTCGGGCAGGGGGGAACACTGAAGCTTTCTTT | CASNRGRAGGNTEAFF | TRBD1 | TRBJ1-1 | - | TRBV5-1
TGCGCCAGCAGCCCGGACAACCCTAACAGGCAGCCCCAGCATTTT | CASSPDNPNRQPQHF | - | TRBJ1-5 | - | TRBV5-1
TGTGCCAGCTCACCTCTACAACTCCCACAAGGCGGGGCCCAGTACTTC | CASSPLQLPQGGAQYF | - | TRBJ2-5 | - | TRBV18
TGTGCCAGCAGTGAAGCGCCAGGGAGCTATGGCTACACCTTC | CASSEAPGSYGYTF | - | TRBJ1-2 | - | TRBV6-1
TGCGCCAGCAGCCCAGACGGGACCTACTACGAGCAGTACTTC | CASSPDGTYYEQYF | - | TRBJ2-7 | many | TRBV4-1
TGCAGTGCGCGCAGAACAGGCTCCCTAGGGGACACTGAAGCTTTCTTT | CSARRTGSLGDTEAFF | - | TRBJ1-1 | - | TRBV20-1
TGTGCCAGCAGTTGGGACAGGGTTTCCTACGAGCAGTACTTC | CASSWDRVSYEQYF | TRBD1 | TRBJ2-7 | few | TRBV6-5
TGCGCCAGCAGTGGATCTGTGGCCAACGTCCTGACTTTC | CASSGSVANVLTF | - | TRBJ2-6 | many | TRBV10-2
TGTGCCAGCAGTTTAACCCTAGCGGGAGCGTACGAGCAGTACTTC | CASSLTLAGAYEQYF | TRBD2 | TRBJ2-7 | many | TRBV27
TGCAGCGTTGAAGGGTTAAGGCAGTTCTTC | CSVEGLRQFF | - | TRBJ2-1 | few | TRBV29-1
TGTGCCATCAGTGGACAGTGGGATAGACAGTACTTC | CAISGQWDRQYF | - | TRBJ2-7 | few | TRBV10-3
TGCAGTGCCATTACAGGATATAGCAATCAGCCCCAGCATTTT | CSAITGYSNQPQHF | - | TRBJ1-5 | few | TRBV20-1
TGTGCCAGCAGTTTAAGGAGAACTGAAGCTTTCTTT | CASSLRRTEAFF | - | TRBJ1-1 | - | TRBV12-3/TRBV12-4
TGTGCCAGCACCCTACTAGCGGGAGGGCTGGAGACCCAGTACTTC | CASTLLAGGLETQYF | TRBD2 | TRBJ2-5 | few | TRBV12-3/TRBV12-4
TGCAGTGCTAGAGAGACTAGCGACCAAGCAGATACGCAGTATTTT | CSARETSDQADTQYF | TRBD2 | TRBJ2-3 | few | TRBV20-1
TGTGCCAGCAGCGGGCAGGGGGTCCGTACGCAGTATTTT | CASSGQGVRTQYF | TRBD1 | TRBJ2-3 | - | TRBV7-9
TGTGCCAGCATGACAGGGACCTTCTCTGGGGCCAACGTCCTGACTTTC | CASMTGTFSGANVLTF | TRBD1 | TRBJ2-6 | - | TRBV27
TGTGCCAGCACCCAAGATTGGCGCTACACCTTC | CASTQDWRYTF | - | TRBJ1-2 | - | TRBV12-3/TRBV12-4
TGTGCCAGCAGTGAGGAAGCGTCTCGGACAGATACGCAGTATTTT | CASSEEASRTDTQYF | - | TRBJ2-3 | - | TRBV6-1
TGTGCCAGCAGTTTCGGAGTCTACAATGAGCAGTTCTTC | CASSFGVYNEQFF | - | TRBJ2-1 | many | TRBV12-3/TRBV12-4
TGCGCCAGCCACCGAGTAACGGGGGGAGGTTCCGAGCAGTACTTC | CASHRVTGGGSEQYF | TRBD2 | TRBJ2-7 | - | TRBV5-1